A single TCR beta chain is shown here with its context. The data stem from a study of blood T cell repertoires in COVID-19. Whole-study context: The United States, Italy and Spain provided the acute and convalescent COVID-19 samples. From T cells, B-cell-depleted T cells, or PBMCs came the material, which was cDNA or gDNA.

Original data processing: Estimation of nucleated cell counts was performed using reference gene primer amplification. Sequencing was performed with immunoSEQ multiplex PCR; in TCRdb, only in-frame clones are kept and a portion is missing. The D gene and trimming were derived from the DNA, and the V and J assignments and clone size from that table. The sample yields a few hundred thousand clones, 70% to 90% seen once. What was sequenced was peripheral blood. This TCR derives from a man in his thirties or forties who had recovered from COVID-19.

Here the CDR3 DNA reads TGTGCCAGCAGCGTAGACGGAGGATACTATGGCTACACCTTC. Amino acids: CASSVDGGYYGYTF. The chain joins TRBV9 to TRBJ1-2; no clear D. Trimming took 0 bases from V and 3 from J, leaving 9 bases between them. Germline values: CDR1 SGDLS, CDR2 YYNGEE. This CDR3 contains 14 residues. The full variable domain, in which reference TRBV9 and TRBJ1-2 provide the parts outside the CDR3, is DSGVTQTPKHLITATGQRVTLRCSPRSGDLSVYWYQQSLDQGLQFLIQYYNGEERAKGNILERFSAQQFPDLHSELNLSSLELGDSALYFCASSVDGGYYGYTFGSGTRLTVV.